Detailed here is one TCR beta chain. As yet, its antigen is unknown. The sample originates from a study of cytomegalovirus exposure and HLA in healthy donors. Turning to the study itself: A previous analysis identified more than 100 million unique TCR beta sequences derived from 180 million or so T cells. Study results and caveats: The dataset shows that most TCR sequences were rare, while some public TCRs occurred in many donors. What a later analysis reportedly showed was that an Asian-associated ancestry cluster had fewer N-insertions than the approximately 700-donor mean.

PCR was performed using 60 Vbeta and 13 Jbeta primers. Repertoires were generated with immunoSEQ multiplex PCR, while TCRdb's copy carries only in-frame clones and drops some. This sample carries 150,000 to 200,000 clones, 70% to 80% of them seen once, and the ten largest clones take approximately 2.1%. Unmatched junction bases numbered 13, after V lost 4 bases and J lost 5 bases. This CDR3 has 16 residues. Germline V gene data show CDR1 as SGDLS and CDR2 as YYNGEE. The clonotype originates from a woman aged 25 to 39 in good health and CMV-seropositive. Material: PBMCs. This chain uses TRBV9 with TRBJ2-5; 8 nucleotides match TRBD2. The chain's CDR3 is CASSPRGGELGETQYF. Written as DNA, the CDR3 is TGTGCCAGCAGCCCACGGGGGGGGGAGTTGGGTGAGACCCAGTACTTC.